This T cell receptor (beta chain) was observed in a study of control samples from healthy donors and cancer patients. Method: immunoSEQ multiplex PCR; TCRdb's copy keeps in-frame clones and lacks some. This table holds over 150,000 clones, 90% to 95% found once. From germline, CDR1 is PRHDT and CDR2 FYEKMQ (reference sequence). Trimming cost V 4 bases and J 0 bases, with 11 bases left between them. The CDR3 covers 15 residues. The chain employs TRBV13 and TRBJ2-3; D remains unclear. This sequence originates from a man aged 30-40 years in good health. The sequenced sample was blood. This CDR3 is CASSWREPSTDTQYF. CDR3 bases: TGTGCCAGCAGCTGGCGCGAGCCTAGCACAGATACGCAGTATTTT.